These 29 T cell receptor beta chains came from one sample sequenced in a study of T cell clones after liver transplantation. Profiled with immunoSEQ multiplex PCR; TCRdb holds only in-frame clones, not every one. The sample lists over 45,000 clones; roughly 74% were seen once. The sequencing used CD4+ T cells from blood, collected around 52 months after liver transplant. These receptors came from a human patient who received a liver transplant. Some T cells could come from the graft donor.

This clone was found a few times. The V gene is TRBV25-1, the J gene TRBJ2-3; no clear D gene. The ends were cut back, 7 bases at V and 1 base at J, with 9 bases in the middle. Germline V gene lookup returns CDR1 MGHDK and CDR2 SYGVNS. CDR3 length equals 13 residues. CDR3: CASNREGTDTQYF. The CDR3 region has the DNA TGTGCCAGCAATCGCGAAGGCACAGATACGCAGTATTTT.

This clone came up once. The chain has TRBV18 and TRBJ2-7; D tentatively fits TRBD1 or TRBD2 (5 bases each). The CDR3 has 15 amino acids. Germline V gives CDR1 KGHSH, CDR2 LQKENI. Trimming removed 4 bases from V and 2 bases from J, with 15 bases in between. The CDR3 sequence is CASSLTVGDAYEQYF. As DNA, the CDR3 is TGTGCCAGCTCACTCACTGTGGGGGATGCCTACGAGCAGTACTTC.

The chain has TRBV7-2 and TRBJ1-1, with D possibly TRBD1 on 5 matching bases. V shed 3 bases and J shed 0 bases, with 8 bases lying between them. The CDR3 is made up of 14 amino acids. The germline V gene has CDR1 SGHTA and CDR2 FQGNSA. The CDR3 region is CASSLGRMNTEAFF. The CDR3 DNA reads TGTGCCAGCAGCTTGGGACGGATGAACACTGAAGCTTTCTTT.

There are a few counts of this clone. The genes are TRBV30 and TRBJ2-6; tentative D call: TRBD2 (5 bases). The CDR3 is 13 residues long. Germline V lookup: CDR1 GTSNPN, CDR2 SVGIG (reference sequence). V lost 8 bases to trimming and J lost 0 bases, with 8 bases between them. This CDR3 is CALRVSGANVLTF. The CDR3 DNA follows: TGTGCCCTGAGGGTCTCTGGGGCCAACGTCCTGACTTTC. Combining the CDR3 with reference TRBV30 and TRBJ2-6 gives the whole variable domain SQTIHQWPATLVQPVGSPLSLECTVEGTSNPNLYWYRQAAGRGLQLLFYSVGIGQISSEVPQNLSASRPQDRQFILSSKKLLLSDSGFYLCALRVSGANVLTFGAGSRLTVL.

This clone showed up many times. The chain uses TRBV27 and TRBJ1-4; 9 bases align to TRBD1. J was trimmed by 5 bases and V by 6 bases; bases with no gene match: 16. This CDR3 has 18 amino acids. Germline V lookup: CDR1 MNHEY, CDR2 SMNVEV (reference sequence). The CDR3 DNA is TGTGCCAGCAGACCACGACAGGGGGGCATCTCTCCAAATGAAAAACTGTTTTTT. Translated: CASRPRQGGISPNEKLFF.

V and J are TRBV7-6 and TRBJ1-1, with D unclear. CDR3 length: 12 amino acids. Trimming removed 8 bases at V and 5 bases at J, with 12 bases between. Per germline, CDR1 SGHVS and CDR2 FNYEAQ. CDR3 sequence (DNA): TGTGCCAGCGCGGGAATCGGGACTGAAGCTTTCTTT. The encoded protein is CASAGIGTEAFF.

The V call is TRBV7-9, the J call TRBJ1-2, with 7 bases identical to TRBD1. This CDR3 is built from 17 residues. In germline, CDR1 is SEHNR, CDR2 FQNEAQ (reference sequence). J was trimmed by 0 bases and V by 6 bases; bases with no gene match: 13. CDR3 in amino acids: CASSPETGSSTNYGYTF. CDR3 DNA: TGTGCCAGCAGTCCGGAGACAGGGAGTTCCACTAACTATGGCTACACCTTC. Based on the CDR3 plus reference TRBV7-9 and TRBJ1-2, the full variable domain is DTGVSQNPRHKITKRGQNVTFRCDPISEHNRLYWYRQTLGQGPEFLTYFQNEAQLEKSRLLSDRFSAERPKGSFSTLEIQRTEQGDSAMYLCASSPETGSSTNYGYTFGSGTRLTVV.

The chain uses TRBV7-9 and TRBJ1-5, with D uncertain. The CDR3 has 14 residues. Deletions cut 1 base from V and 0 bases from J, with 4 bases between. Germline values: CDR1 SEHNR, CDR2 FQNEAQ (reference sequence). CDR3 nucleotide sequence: TGTGCCAGCAGCTTAGAGGGTAGCAATCAGCCCCAGCATTTT. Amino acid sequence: CASSLEGSNQPQHF. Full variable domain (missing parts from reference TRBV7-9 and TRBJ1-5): DTGVSQNPRHKITKRGQNVTFRCDPISEHNRLYWYRQTLGQGPEFLTYFQNEAQLEKSRLLSDRFSAERPKGSFSTLEIQRTEQGDSAMYLCASSLEGSNQPQHFGDGTRLSIL.

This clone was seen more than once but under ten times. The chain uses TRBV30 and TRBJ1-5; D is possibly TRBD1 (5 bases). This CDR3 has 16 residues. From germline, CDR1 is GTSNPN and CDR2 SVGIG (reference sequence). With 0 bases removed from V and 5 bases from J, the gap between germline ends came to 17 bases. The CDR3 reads CAWSVPGPSGDQPQHF. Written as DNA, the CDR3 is TGTGCCTGGAGTGTACCAGGTCCGTCGGGGGATCAGCCCCAGCATTTT.

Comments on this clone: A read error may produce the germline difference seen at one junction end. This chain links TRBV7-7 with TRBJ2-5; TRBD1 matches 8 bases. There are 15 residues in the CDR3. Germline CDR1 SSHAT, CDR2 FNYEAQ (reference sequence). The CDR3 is CASTIGQGPRETQYF. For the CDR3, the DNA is TGTGCTAGCACCATTGGACAGGGCCCCCGAGAGACCCAGTACTTC.

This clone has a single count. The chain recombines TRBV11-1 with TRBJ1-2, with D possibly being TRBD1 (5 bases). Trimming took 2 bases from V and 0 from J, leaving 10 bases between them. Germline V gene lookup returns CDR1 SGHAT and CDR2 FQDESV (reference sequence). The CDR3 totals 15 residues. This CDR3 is CASSLQGASNYGYTF. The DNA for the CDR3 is TGTGCCAGCAGCTTACAGGGCGCGTCTAACTATGGCTACACCTTC.

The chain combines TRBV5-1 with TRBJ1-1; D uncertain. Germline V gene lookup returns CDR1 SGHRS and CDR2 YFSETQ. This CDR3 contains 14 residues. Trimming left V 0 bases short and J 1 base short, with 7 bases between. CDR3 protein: CASSLGHRNTEAFF. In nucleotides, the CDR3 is TGCGCCAGCAGCTTGGGACATAGGAACACTGAAGCTTTCTTT.

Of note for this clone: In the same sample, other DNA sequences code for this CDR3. CDR3 sequence (DNA): TGTGCCAGCCGAGCGGGGGCGAACACCGGGGAGCTGTTTTTT. Amino acid sequence: CASRAGANTGELFF. V usage is TRBV2 and J usage is TRBJ2-2, with 8 nucleotides matching TRBD2. Trimming took 8 bases from V and 0 from J; bases not matched to a gene: 2. The CDR3 spans 14 residues. Germline CDR1 SNHLY, CDR2 FYNNEI.

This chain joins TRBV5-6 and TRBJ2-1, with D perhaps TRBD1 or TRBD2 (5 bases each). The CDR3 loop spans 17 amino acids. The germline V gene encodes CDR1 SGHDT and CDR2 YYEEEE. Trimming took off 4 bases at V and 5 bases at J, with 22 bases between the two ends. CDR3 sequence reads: CASSILTQGFGNNEQFF. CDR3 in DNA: TGTGCCAGCAGCATCCTCACGCAGGGTTTCGGGAACAATGAGCAGTTCTTC.

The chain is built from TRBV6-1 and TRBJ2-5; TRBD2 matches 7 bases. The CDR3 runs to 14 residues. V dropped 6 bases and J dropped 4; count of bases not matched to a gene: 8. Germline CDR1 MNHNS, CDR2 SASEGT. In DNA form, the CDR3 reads TGTGCCAGCAGAAGGGCAGGGAGGGGAGAGACCCAGTACTTC. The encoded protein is CASRRAGRGETQYF.

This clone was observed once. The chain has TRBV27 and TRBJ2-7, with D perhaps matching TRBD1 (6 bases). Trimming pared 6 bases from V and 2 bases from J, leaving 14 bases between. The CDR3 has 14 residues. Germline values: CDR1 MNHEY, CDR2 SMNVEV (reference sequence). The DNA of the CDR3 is TGTGCCAGCAGGATCACAGGGATACCCTACGAGCAGTACTTC. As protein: CASRITGIPYEQYF.

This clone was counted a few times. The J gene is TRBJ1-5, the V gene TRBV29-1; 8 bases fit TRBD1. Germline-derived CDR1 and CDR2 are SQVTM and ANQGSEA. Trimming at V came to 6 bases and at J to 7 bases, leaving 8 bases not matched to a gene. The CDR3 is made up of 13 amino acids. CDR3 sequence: CSVETGVGQPQHF. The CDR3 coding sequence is TGCAGCGTGGAGACAGGGGTTGGGCAGCCCCAGCATTTT.

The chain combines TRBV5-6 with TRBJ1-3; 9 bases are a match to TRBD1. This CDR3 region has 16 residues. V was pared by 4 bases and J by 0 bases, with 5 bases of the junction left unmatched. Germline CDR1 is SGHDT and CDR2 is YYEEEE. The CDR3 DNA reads TGTGCCAGCAGCGTTGACAGGGGGAACTCTGGAAACACCATATATTTT. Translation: CASSVDRGNSGNTIYF.

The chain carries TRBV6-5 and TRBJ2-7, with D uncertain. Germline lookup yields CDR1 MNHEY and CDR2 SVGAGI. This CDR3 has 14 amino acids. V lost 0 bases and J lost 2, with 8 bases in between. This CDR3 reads CASSYSSGAYEQYF. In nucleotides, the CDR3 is TGTGCCAGCAGTTACTCGAGTGGGGCCTACGAGCAGTACTTC.

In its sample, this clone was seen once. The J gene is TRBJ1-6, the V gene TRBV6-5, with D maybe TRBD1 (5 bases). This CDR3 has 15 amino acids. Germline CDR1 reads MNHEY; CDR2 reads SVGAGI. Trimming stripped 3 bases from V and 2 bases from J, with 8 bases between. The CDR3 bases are TGTGCCAGCAGTTATAGACAGCCCTATAATTCACCCCTCCACTTT. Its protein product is CASSYRQPYNSPLHF.

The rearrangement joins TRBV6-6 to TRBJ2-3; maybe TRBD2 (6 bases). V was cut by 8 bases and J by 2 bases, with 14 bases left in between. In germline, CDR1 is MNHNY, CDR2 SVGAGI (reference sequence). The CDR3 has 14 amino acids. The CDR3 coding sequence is TGTGCCAGCTCCCTGGGGGGACCCACAGATACGCAGTATTTT. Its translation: CASSLGGPTDTQYF.

As DNA, the CDR3 is TGTGCCAGCAGCCAAGTGAAGAACACTGAAGCTTTCTTT. Protein sequence: CASSQVKNTEAFF. The genes are TRBV4-2 and TRBJ1-1; no firm D call. V was pared by 1 base and J by 1 base, with 4 bases between. The germline V gene encodes CDR1 LGHNA and CDR2 YNFKEQ. The CDR3 covers 13 residues.

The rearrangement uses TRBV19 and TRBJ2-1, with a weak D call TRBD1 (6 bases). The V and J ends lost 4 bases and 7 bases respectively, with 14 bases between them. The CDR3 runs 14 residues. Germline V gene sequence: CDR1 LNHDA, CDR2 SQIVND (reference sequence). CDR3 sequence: CASSTYREKNEQFF. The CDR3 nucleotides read TGTGCCAGTAGTACCTACAGGGAAAAGAATGAGCAGTTCTTC.

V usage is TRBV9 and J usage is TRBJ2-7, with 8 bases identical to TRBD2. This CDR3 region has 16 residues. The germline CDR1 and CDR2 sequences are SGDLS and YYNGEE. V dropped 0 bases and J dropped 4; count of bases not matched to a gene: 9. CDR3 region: CASSVGPSGSLYEQYF. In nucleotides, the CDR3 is TGTGCCAGCAGCGTAGGACCTAGCGGGTCATTATACGAGCAGTACTTC.

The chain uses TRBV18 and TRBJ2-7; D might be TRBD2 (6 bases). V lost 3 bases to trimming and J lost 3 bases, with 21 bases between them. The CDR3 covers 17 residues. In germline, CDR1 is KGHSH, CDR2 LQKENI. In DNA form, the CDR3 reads TGTGCCAGCTCACCGAGAAGGGGAGGCTCTAAGAGCTACGAGCAGTACTTC. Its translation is CASSPRRGGSKSYEQYF.

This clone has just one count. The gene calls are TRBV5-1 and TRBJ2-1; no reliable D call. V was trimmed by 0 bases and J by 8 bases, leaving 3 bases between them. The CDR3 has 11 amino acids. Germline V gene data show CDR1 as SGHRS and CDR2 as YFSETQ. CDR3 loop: CASSLDHEQFF. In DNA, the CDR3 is TGCGCCAGCAGCTTGGATCATGAGCAGTTCTTC.

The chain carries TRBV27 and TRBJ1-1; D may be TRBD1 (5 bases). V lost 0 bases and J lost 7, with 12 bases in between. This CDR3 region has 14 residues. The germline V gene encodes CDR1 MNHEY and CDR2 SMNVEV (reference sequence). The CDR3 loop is CASSLSAGGGEAFF. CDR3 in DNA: TGTGCCAGCAGTTTATCCGCGGGTGGGGGTGAAGCTTTCTTT.

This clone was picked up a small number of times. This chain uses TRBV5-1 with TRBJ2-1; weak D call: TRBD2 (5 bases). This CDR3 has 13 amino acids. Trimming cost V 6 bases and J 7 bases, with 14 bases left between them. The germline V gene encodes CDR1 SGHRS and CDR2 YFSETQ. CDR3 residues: CASKDSSPNEQFF. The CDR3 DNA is TGCGCCAGCAAGGACTCCTCCCCTAATGAGCAGTTCTTC.

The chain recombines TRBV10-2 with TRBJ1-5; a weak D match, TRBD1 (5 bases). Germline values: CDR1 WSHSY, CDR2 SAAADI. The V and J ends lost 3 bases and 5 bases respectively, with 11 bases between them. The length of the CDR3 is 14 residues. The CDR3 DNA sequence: TGCGCCAGCAGTGAACCCGGGGCATATCAGCCCCAGCATTTT. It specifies CASSEPGAYQPQHF.